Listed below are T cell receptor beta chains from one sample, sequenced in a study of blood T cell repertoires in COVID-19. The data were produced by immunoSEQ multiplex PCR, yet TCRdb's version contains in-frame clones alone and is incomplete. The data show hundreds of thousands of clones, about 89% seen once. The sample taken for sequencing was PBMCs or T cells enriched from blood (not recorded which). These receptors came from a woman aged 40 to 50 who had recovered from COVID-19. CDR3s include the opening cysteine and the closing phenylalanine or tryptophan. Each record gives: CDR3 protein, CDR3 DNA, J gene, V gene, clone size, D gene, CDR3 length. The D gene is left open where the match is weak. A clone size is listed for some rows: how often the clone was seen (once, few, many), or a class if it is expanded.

CDR3aa: CASSVAGLAGGFSSYNEQFF
CDR3nt: TGTGCCAGCAGCGTAGCGGGACTAGCGGGAGGGTTCAGCTCCTACAATGAGCAGTTCTTC
j_gene: TRBJ2-1
v_gene: TRBV9
abundance: .
d_gene: TRBD2
len: 20

CDR3aa: CASRPPQGRAAEAFF
CDR3nt: TGTGCCAGTAGACCCCCGCAAGGGCGGGCCGCTGAAGCTTTCTTT
j_gene: TRBJ1-1
v_gene: TRBV19
abundance: .
d_gene: .
len: 15

CDR3aa: CASSMDWTGGNQPQHF
CDR3nt: TGTGCCAGTAGTATGGACTGGACAGGGGGTAATCAGCCCCAGCATTTT
j_gene: TRBJ1-5
v_gene: TRBV19
abundance: .
d_gene: TRBD1
len: 16

CDR3aa: CASRAQGTNEKLFF
CDR3nt: TGTGCCAGCAGAGCACAGGGTACTAATGAAAAACTGTTTTTT
j_gene: TRBJ1-4
v_gene: TRBV25-1
abundance: .
d_gene: .
len: 14

CDR3aa: CASSQSWQNTEAFF
CDR3nt: TGTGCCAGCAGCCAATCTTGGCAGAACACTGAAGCTTTCTTT
j_gene: TRBJ1-1
v_gene: TRBV16
abundance: .
d_gene: .
len: 14

CDR3aa: CASSLGVGTGSNEQFF
CDR3nt: TGTGCCAGCAGCTTAGGGGTCGGGACAGGGTCCAATGAGCAGTTCTTC
j_gene: TRBJ2-1
v_gene: TRBV7-8
abundance: .
d_gene: TRBD1
len: 16

CDR3aa: CASSEGYRSPYEQYF
CDR3nt: TGTGCCAGCAGTGAAGGGTACAGGAGTCCGTACGAGCAGTACTTC
j_gene: TRBJ2-7
v_gene: TRBV6-1
abundance: .
d_gene: .
len: 15

CDR3aa: CASSAFSSYNEQFF
CDR3nt: TGTGCCAGTAGTGCCTTCAGCTCCTACAATGAGCAGTTCTTC
j_gene: TRBJ2-1
v_gene: TRBV19
abundance: .
d_gene: .
len: 14

CDR3aa: CASSFPGTANEQYF
CDR3nt: TGTGCCAGCAGCTTTCCCGGGACAGCCAACGAGCAGTACTTC
j_gene: TRBJ2-7
v_gene: TRBV13
abundance: once
d_gene: TRBD1
len: 14

CDR3aa: CASSQTGPNYGYTF
CDR3nt: TGTGCCAGCAGTCAGACAGGTCCTAACTATGGCTACACCTTC
j_gene: TRBJ1-2
v_gene: TRBV28
abundance: .
d_gene: .
len: 14

CDR3aa: CASSPQTSGGSYEQYF
CDR3nt: TGTGCCAGCAGCCCCCAGACTAGCGGGGGATCCTACGAGCAGTACTTC
j_gene: TRBJ2-7
v_gene: TRBV7-9
abundance: .
d_gene: TRBD2
len: 16

CDR3aa: CASSPHRWGNTIYF
CDR3nt: TGCGCCAGCAGCCCCCACCGGTGGGGAAACACCATATATTTT
j_gene: TRBJ1-3
v_gene: TRBV4-3
abundance: .
d_gene: .
len: 14

CDR3aa: CASSLSPGVNTEAFF
CDR3nt: TGCGCCAGCAGCCTGAGCCCAGGGGTGAACACTGAAGCTTTCTTT
j_gene: TRBJ1-1
v_gene: TRBV5-1
abundance: .
d_gene: .
len: 15

CDR3aa: CASSHRAGAGDNEQFF
CDR3nt: TGTGCCAGCAGCCATAGGGCGGGAGCCGGTGACAATGAGCAGTTCTTC
j_gene: TRBJ2-1
v_gene: TRBV7-3
abundance: .
d_gene: TRBD2
len: 16

CDR3aa: CASSPSVSSYEQYF
CDR3nt: TGTGCCAGCAGTCCCTCGGTATCCTCCTACGAGCAGTACTTC
j_gene: TRBJ2-7
v_gene: TRBV6-5
abundance: .
d_gene: .
len: 14

CDR3aa: CASSFASGGSYNEQFF
CDR3nt: TGTGCCAGCAGCTTCGCCAGCGGGGGTTCCTACAATGAGCAGTTCTTC
j_gene: TRBJ2-1
v_gene: TRBV7-2
abundance: .
d_gene: TRBD2
len: 16

CDR3aa: CASSLGRGEQYF
CDR3nt: TGTGCCAGCAGTTTAGGGAGGGGCGAGCAGTACTTC
j_gene: TRBJ2-7
v_gene: TRBV27
abundance: .
d_gene: TRBD2
len: 12

CDR3aa: CASSPASRVYNEQFF
CDR3nt: TGTGCCAGCAGCCCGGCGTCGCGGGTCTACAATGAGCAGTTCTTC
j_gene: TRBJ2-1
v_gene: TRBV7-2
abundance: .
d_gene: .
len: 15

CDR3aa: CATSRALIYNEQFF
CDR3nt: TGTGCCACCAGCAGAGCACTTATCTACAATGAGCAGTTCTTC
j_gene: TRBJ2-1
v_gene: TRBV15
abundance: .
d_gene: .
len: 14

CDR3aa: CASSPDRDEQPQHF
CDR3nt: TGTGCCAGCAGCCCCGACAGGGATGAGCAGCCCCAGCATTTT
j_gene: TRBJ1-5
v_gene: TRBV9
abundance: .
d_gene: TRBD1
len: 14

CDR3aa: CASSAGPLPSGANVLTF
CDR3nt: TGTGCCAGCAGTGCAGGGCCTCTTCCCTCTGGGGCCAACGTCCTGACTTTC
j_gene: TRBJ2-6
v_gene: TRBV28
abundance: .
d_gene: .
len: 17

CDR3aa: CASSPGTTGNEQFF
CDR3nt: TGTGCCAGCAGCCCCGGGACAACTGGGAATGAGCAGTTCTTC
j_gene: TRBJ2-1
v_gene: TRBV7-3
abundance: .
d_gene: .
len: 14

CDR3aa: CASSLTRGSYNEQFF
CDR3nt: TGTGCCAGCAGCTTAACGCGGGGCTCCTACAATGAGCAGTTCTTC
j_gene: TRBJ2-1
v_gene: TRBV11-1
abundance: few
d_gene: .
len: 15

CDR3aa: CAWSGLTGETQYF
CDR3nt: TGTGCCTGGAGTGGTCTGACGGGAGAGACCCAGTACTTC
j_gene: TRBJ2-5
v_gene: TRBV30
abundance: .
d_gene: .
len: 13

CDR3aa: CASSQVGAPEQYF
CDR3nt: TGCGCCAGCAGCCAAGTCGGAGCGCCCGAGCAGTACTTC
j_gene: TRBJ2-7
v_gene: TRBV4-1
abundance: .
d_gene: .
len: 13

CDR3aa: CASSQGTNDNEQFF
CDR3nt: TGCGCCAGCAGCCAAGGGACTAACGACAATGAGCAGTTCTTC
j_gene: TRBJ2-1
v_gene: TRBV4-1
abundance: .
d_gene: .
len: 14

CDR3aa: CASSQDRTGYNEQYF
CDR3nt: TGCGCCAGCAGCCAAGATAGGACAGGGTACAACGAGCAGTACTTC
j_gene: TRBJ2-7
v_gene: TRBV4-1
abundance: .
d_gene: TRBD1
len: 15

CDR3aa: CASSTSSTDTQYF
CDR3nt: TGTGCCAGCAGCACTTCTAGCACAGATACGCAGTATTTT
j_gene: TRBJ2-3
v_gene: TRBV9
abundance: .
d_gene: .
len: 13

CDR3aa: CASSIQAGGYEQYF
CDR3nt: TGTGCCAGCAGCATTCAAGCGGGAGGTTACGAGCAGTACTTC
j_gene: TRBJ2-7
v_gene: TRBV9
abundance: .
d_gene: TRBD2
len: 14

CDR3aa: CASSIGTSGSNEQFF
CDR3nt: TGTGCCAGTAGTATAGGGACTAGCGGGAGCAATGAGCAGTTCTTC
j_gene: TRBJ2-1
v_gene: TRBV19
abundance: .
d_gene: TRBD2
len: 15

CDR3aa: CASSSGGPSSSYNEQFF
CDR3nt: TGTGCCAGCAGCTCCGGCGGGCCTTCGAGCTCCTACAATGAGCAGTTCTTC
j_gene: TRBJ2-1
v_gene: TRBV5-4
abundance: .
d_gene: .
len: 17

CDR3aa: CASSPAWVGAGVSYEQYF
CDR3nt: TGTGCCAGCAGCCCCGCCTGGGTCGGAGCGGGAGTGTCCTACGAGCAGTACTTC
j_gene: TRBJ2-7
v_gene: TRBV9
abundance: .
d_gene: TRBD2
len: 18

CDR3aa: CASSQDPVPSYEQYF
CDR3nt: TGCGCCAGCAGCCAAGATCCAGTTCCCTCCTACGAGCAGTACTTC
j_gene: TRBJ2-7
v_gene: TRBV4-3
abundance: .
d_gene: .
len: 15

CDR3aa: CASSYQGGNTEAFF
CDR3nt: TGCGCCAGCAGCTACCAGGGGGGGAACACTGAAGCTTTCTTT
j_gene: TRBJ1-1
v_gene: TRBV5-1
abundance: .
d_gene: TRBD1
len: 14

CDR3aa: CASSLFGGTEAFF
CDR3nt: TGTGCCAGCAGTTTGTTCGGGGGTACTGAAGCTTTCTTT
j_gene: TRBJ1-1
v_gene: TRBV12-3/TRBV12-4
abundance: .
d_gene: .
len: 13

CDR3aa: CATSDAGVAYGYTF
CDR3nt: TGTGCCACCAGTGATGCAGGGGTTGCCTATGGCTACACCTTC
j_gene: TRBJ1-2
v_gene: TRBV24-1
abundance: .
d_gene: .
len: 14

CDR3aa: CASSPHFEGAQSSLAFF
CDR3nt: TGTGCCAGCAGTCCACATTTTGAGGGGGCCCAGAGCTCACTTGCTTTCTTT
j_gene: TRBJ1-1
v_gene: TRBV27
abundance: .
d_gene: TRBD1
len: 17